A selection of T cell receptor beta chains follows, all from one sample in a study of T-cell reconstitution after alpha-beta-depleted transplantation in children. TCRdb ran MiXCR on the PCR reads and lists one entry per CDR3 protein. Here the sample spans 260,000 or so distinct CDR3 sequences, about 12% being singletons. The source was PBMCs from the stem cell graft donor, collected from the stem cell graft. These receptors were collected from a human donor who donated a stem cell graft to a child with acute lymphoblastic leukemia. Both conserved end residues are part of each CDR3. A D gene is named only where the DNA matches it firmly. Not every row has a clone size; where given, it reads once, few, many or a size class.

CDR3nt: TGTGCCAGCCGGCGGCAGGGACAAGAGACCCAGTACTTC
CDR3aa: CASRRQGQETQYF
d_gene: NA
v_gene: TRBV25-1
abundance: few
j_gene: TRBJ2-5

CDR3nt: TGTGCCAGTGGGGACAGGGGGGCGGCTGAAGCTTTCTTT
CDR3aa: CASGDRGAAEAFF
d_gene: TRBD1
v_gene: TRBV27
abundance: many
j_gene: TRBJ1-1

CDR3nt: TGTGCCAGCAGCCCTCGGACAGGGGGAATCTTTGATGAGCAGTTCTTC
CDR3aa: CASSPRTGGIFDEQFF
d_gene: TRBD1
v_gene: TRBV7-2
abundance: many
j_gene: TRBJ2-1

CDR3nt: TGTGCCAGCTCACCAGGTCAGCCGATTCAAGAGACCCAGTACTTC
CDR3aa: CASSPGQPIQETQYF
d_gene: NA
v_gene: TRBV18
abundance: many
j_gene: TRBJ2-5

CDR3nt: TGCGCCAGCAGCCAAGAAGGGCCAGGGGGCGATGACACCGGGGAGCTGTTTTTT
CDR3aa: CASSQEGPGGDDTGELFF
d_gene: TRBD1
v_gene: TRBV4-3
abundance: NA
j_gene: TRBJ2-2

CDR3nt: TGCAGTGCTAGAGATACCCAGGGAAGGGACTACACTGAAGCTTTCTTT
CDR3aa: CSARDTQGRDYTEAFF
d_gene: NA
v_gene: TRBV20-1
abundance: many
j_gene: TRBJ1-1

CDR3nt: TGCAGCGTCGCCAGGGACTACACTGAAGCTTTCTTT
CDR3aa: CSVARDYTEAFF
d_gene: NA
v_gene: TRBV29-1
abundance: many
j_gene: TRBJ1-1

CDR3nt: TGCGCCAGCAGCTTAGCGGGAGGTCACACAGATACGCAGTATTTT
CDR3aa: CASSLAGGHTDTQYF
d_gene: TRBD2
v_gene: TRBV5-1
abundance: many
j_gene: TRBJ2-3

CDR3nt: TGCGCCAGCAGGAGAGAGAGTCCGAATCAGCCCCAGCATTTT
CDR3aa: CASRRESPNQPQHF
d_gene: NA
v_gene: TRBV5-1
abundance: many
j_gene: TRBJ1-5

CDR3nt: TGTGCCAGCAGCCAAGCCGCGGGGGGAGTGGAGACCCAGTACTTC
CDR3aa: CASSQAAGGVETQYF
d_gene: TRBD2
v_gene: TRBV4-2
abundance: many
j_gene: TRBJ2-5

CDR3nt: TGCGCCAGCAGCCAAGAAGCCAGGGGCTACGAGCAGTACTTC
CDR3aa: CASSQEARGYEQYF
d_gene: NA
v_gene: TRBV4-3
abundance: many
j_gene: TRBJ2-7

CDR3nt: TGTGCCAGCAGTGAGGCAGGGGGGAATCAGCCCCAGCATTTT
CDR3aa: CASSEAGGNQPQHF
d_gene: TRBD1
v_gene: TRBV6-4
abundance: many
j_gene: TRBJ1-5

CDR3nt: TGTGCCAGCAGCGTTACCACGGGTTACGAGCAGTACTTC
CDR3aa: CASSVTTGYEQYF
d_gene: NA
v_gene: TRBV9
abundance: many
j_gene: TRBJ2-7

CDR3nt: TGTGCCAGCAGTCACTCCTCTCGCTCCTACAATGAGCAGTTCTTC
CDR3aa: CASSHSSRSYNEQFF
d_gene: NA
v_gene: TRBV12-3/TRBV12-4
abundance: many
j_gene: TRBJ2-1

CDR3nt: TGCAGTGCTAGAGATGAAAGCTCCTACGAGCAGTACTTC
CDR3aa: CSARDESSYEQYF
d_gene: NA
v_gene: TRBV20-1
abundance: many
j_gene: TRBJ2-7

CDR3nt: TGTGCCAATTCCCGAGAAGCAGATCCGAACACCGGGGAGCTGTTTTTT
CDR3aa: CANSREADPNTGELFF
d_gene: NA
v_gene: TRBV10-3
abundance: many
j_gene: TRBJ2-2

CDR3nt: TGTGCCAGCAGCTTGGAGCTGGTTCAGCGGATAAATCAGCCCCAGCATTTT
CDR3aa: CASSLELVQRINQPQHF
d_gene: NA
v_gene: TRBV5-5
abundance: many
j_gene: TRBJ1-5

CDR3nt: TGCGCCAGCAGCCTAGATTCGGGGCGGAGGGAGACCCAGTACTTC
CDR3aa: CASSLDSGRRETQYF
d_gene: NA
v_gene: TRBV5-1
abundance: many
j_gene: TRBJ2-5

CDR3nt: TGTGCCAGCTCGGGACAGGGGGATGAGCAGTTCTTC
CDR3aa: CASSGQGDEQFF
d_gene: TRBD1
v_gene: TRBV12-3/TRBV12-4
abundance: many
j_gene: TRBJ2-1

CDR3nt: TGCAGCGTCGCTACTAGCTACGAGCAGTACTTC
CDR3aa: CSVATSYEQYF
d_gene: NA
v_gene: TRBV29-1
abundance: many
j_gene: TRBJ2-7